The clone carrying this T cell receptor (beta chain) was detected a few times. Its antigen is not known. The data are from a study of CD8 T cells in ankylosing spondylitis. Study observations and caveats: With a CD8+ phenotype, disease-linked clones were relatively rare in peripheral blood. The study looked at matched synovial fluid samples from ankylosing spondylitis patients. Disease-linked clones were reported to be significantly enriched there. Roughly eight highly homologous variants made up a TCR beta motif that seemed to typify ankylosing spondylitis blood.

Via MiXCR, TCRdb re-called the 5' RACE reads, giving one row per CDR3 protein. The sample includes approximately 260,000 distinct CDR3 sequences, around 7.8% of them seen just once. This TCR came from a male donor with ankylosing spondylitis or in good health (not recorded which). Sequencing was performed on blood, either unsorted or a sorted T cell fraction (not recorded which).

The CDR3 region is CASSYNSYNEQFF. For the CDR3, the DNA is TGTGCCAGCAGTTACAACTCCTACAATGAGCAGTTCTTC. V and J are TRBV6-2 or TRBV6-3 and TRBJ2-1; D is ambiguous. Germline loops: CDR1 MNHEY, CDR2 SVGEGT. V was cut by 2 bases and J by 0 bases, with 2 bases left in between. CDR3 size: 13 residues.